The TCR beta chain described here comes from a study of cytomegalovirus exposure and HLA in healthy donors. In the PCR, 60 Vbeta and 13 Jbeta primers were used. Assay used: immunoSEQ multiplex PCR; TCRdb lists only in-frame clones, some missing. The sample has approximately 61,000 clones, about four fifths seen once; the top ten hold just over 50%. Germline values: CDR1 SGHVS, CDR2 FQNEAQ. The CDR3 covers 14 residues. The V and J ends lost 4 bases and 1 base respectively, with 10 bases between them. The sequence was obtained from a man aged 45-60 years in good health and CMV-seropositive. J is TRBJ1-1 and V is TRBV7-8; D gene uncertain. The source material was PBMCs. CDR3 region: CASSYQGGNTEAFF. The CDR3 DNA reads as TGTGCCAGCAGCTACCAAGGCGGGAACACTGAAGCTTTCTTT.